Below are 19 T cell receptor beta chains sequenced from a single sample in a study of T cell repertoires and HLA-DP antigens. Repertoires were generated with immunoSEQ multiplex PCR, while TCRdb's copy carries only in-frame clones and drops some. The table has approximately 90,000 clones, about 89% seen once. The antigens for these receptors are not known. Input material: CD4+ T cells from PBMCs. These receptors originate from a man in his forties or fifties in good health and CMV-seronegative.

The chain employs TRBV4-2 and TRBJ1-3, with no clear D. This CDR3 has 15 amino acids. CDR1 and CDR2 from the germline V gene are LGHNA and YNFKEQ. V lost 0 bases, J lost 0 bases, and 6 bases lay in between. The chain's CDR3 is CASSQEPFSGNTIYF. DNA of the CDR3: TGTGCCAGCAGCCAAGAGCCCTTCTCTGGAAACACCATATATTTT.

The chain uses TRBV15 and TRBJ2-5; D may match TRBD1 or TRBD2 (6 bases each). The CDR3 extends over 15 amino acids. CDR1 LNHNV and CDR2 YYDKDF come from the germline V gene (reference sequence). V lost 1 base and J 5 bases, leaving 14 bases between the germline ends. CDR3 DNA sequence: TGTGCCACCAGCAGAGCACGGGGGCTGGGCGAGACCCAGTACTTC. Its protein is CATSRARGLGETQYF.

V gene TRBV5-1 combines with J gene TRBJ2-2; 8 bases fit TRBD1. J was trimmed by 4 bases and V by 0 bases; bases with no gene match: 2. Germline V lookup: CDR1 SGHRS, CDR2 YFSETQ. The CDR3 runs 15 residues. CDR3 nucleotide sequence: TGCGCCAGCAGCTTGGTAACAGGGGGCACCGGGGAGCTGTTTTTT. Protein sequence: CASSLVTGGTGELFF.

The CDR3, as DNA: TGCGCCAGCAGTGAGTCTTGGGGGAAAAGAAGGGTGAACACTGAAGCTTTCTTT. Encoded protein: CASSESWGKRRVNTEAFF. This sequence joins TRBV10-1 and TRBJ1-1; a weak D match, TRBD1 (5 bases). CDR1 and CDR2 from the germline V gene are WNHNN and SYGVQD (reference sequence). This CDR3 is built from 18 residues. Trimming stripped 0 bases from V and 0 bases from J, with 17 bases between.

The rearrangement links TRBV29-1 to TRBJ1-1, with D perhaps TRBD1 (6 bases). CDR1 is SQVTM and CDR2 is ANQGSEA in the germline V gene. V gave up 6 bases and J gave up 8 bases, with 16 bases separating them. The CDR3 extends over 12 amino acids. The CDR3 reads CSVYTGQSEAFF. CDR3 sequence (DNA): TGCAGCGTCTACACCGGACAGTCAGAAGCTTTCTTT. Full variable domain (remainder filled in from reference TRBV29-1 and TRBJ1-1): SAVISQKPSRDICQRGTSLTIQCQVDSQVTMMFWYRQQPGQSLTLIATANQGSEATYESGFVIDKFPISRPNLTFSTLTVSNMSPEDSSIYLCSVYTGQSEAFFGQGTRLTVV.

DNA of the CDR3: TGTGCCAGCAGCCCATCAGGACAGGTGAACTATGGCTACACCTTC. Protein product: CASSPSGQVNYGYTF. V usage is TRBV7-2 and J usage is TRBJ1-2; TRBD1 agrees at 7 bases. The CDR3 contains 15 residues. The germline V gene encodes CDR1 SGHTA and CDR2 FQGNSA. J gave up 2 bases and V 5 bases, and 8 bases lay outside the gene matches. Together with reference TRBV7-2 and TRBJ1-2, the CDR3 gives the full variable domain: GAGVSQSPSNKVTEKGKDVELRCDPISGHTALYWYRQSLGQGLEFLIYFQGNSAPDKSGLPSDRFSAERTGGSVSTLTIQRTQQEDSAVYLCASSPSGQVNYGYTFGSGTRLTVV.

The chain is built from TRBV7-8 and TRBJ1-1, with D uncertain. Trimming took 1 base from V and 3 from J, leaving 6 bases between them. Germline lookup yields CDR1 SGHVS and CDR2 FQNEAQ. This CDR3 has 13 amino acids. The CDR3 DNA is TGTGCCAGCAGCTTAGGGTTGGACACTGAAGCTTTCTTT. Translated, it gives CASSLGLDTEAFF.

This clone was observed once. The chain links TRBV19 to TRBJ2-7; 9 positions match TRBD1. Germline CDR1 LNHDA, CDR2 SQIVND (reference sequence). The V segment lost 7 bases and the J segment 0 bases; nucleotides outside the gene matches: 4. This CDR3 contains 14 residues. The CDR3 spells CASIGTGYSYEQYF. CDR3 sequence (DNA): TGTGCCAGTATCGGGACAGGGTACTCCTACGAGCAGTACTTC.

The chain combines TRBV9 with TRBJ2-2, with 8 bases identical to TRBD2. The CDR3 length is 14 residues. Germline trimming cut 2 bases from V and 7 bases from J; bases unmatched to any gene: 4. Germline-derived CDR1 and CDR2 are SGDLS and YYNGEE. CDR3 sequence: CASSVREGNGELFF. The DNA for the CDR3 is TGTGCCAGCAGCGTTCGGGAGGGGAACGGGGAGCTGTTTTTT.

The rearrangement uses TRBV18 and TRBJ2-7; no reliable D call. The CDR3 is 15 residues long. Looked up from germline, CDR1 is KGHSH and CDR2 is LQKENI. V was clipped by 6 bases and J by 0 bases, with 15 bases between them. The CDR3 DNA is TGTGCCAGCTCGGGTTCGAACAGCTCCTCCTACGAGCAGTACTTC. Protein: CASSGSNSSSYEQYF.

The chain joins TRBV5-3 to TRBJ1-6, with unresolved D. TRBV5-3 is marked as an open reading frame, function uncertain. The length of the CDR3 is 17 residues. V gave up 4 bases and J gave up 3 bases, with 17 bases separating them. CDR3 coding DNA: TGTGCCAGAAGCCATTGCTACCGCGTTGGCTATAATTCACCCCTCCACTTT. As protein: CARSHCYRVGYNSPLHF.

Only one count was recorded for this clone. The genes are TRBV11-2 and TRBJ2-7; TRBD2 is a possible D gene (6 bases). The germline V and J ends were trimmed by 1 base and 7 bases, with 17 bases remaining between them. Germline V CDR1 and CDR2: SGHAT, FQNNGV. The CDR3 spans 15 residues. DNA of the CDR3: TGTGCCAGCAGCTTAGTTCTAGCGCGGTCTGGGGAGCAGTACTTC. Its translation: CASSLVLARSGEQYF. Full variable domain (missing parts from reference TRBV11-2 and TRBJ2-7): EAGVAQSPRYKIIEKRQSVAFWCNPISGHATLYWYQQILGQGPKLLIQFQNNGVVDDSQLPKDRFSAERLKGVDSTLKIQPAKLEDSAVYLCASSLVLARSGEQYFGPGTRLTVT.

This sequence joins TRBV11-3 and TRBJ2-1; the match to TRBD2 covers 14 bases. In germline, CDR1 is SGHNT, CDR2 YENEEA. This CDR3 has 15 amino acids. V trimming: 4 bases; J trimming: 9 bases; junction bases outside the gene matches: 5. This CDR3 is CASSSTSGGAPEQFF. Here the CDR3 DNA reads TGTGCCAGCAGCTCGACTAGCGGGGGGGCCCCTGAGCAGTTCTTC. Full variable domain (rest looked up from reference TRBV11-3 and TRBJ2-1): EAGVVQSPRYKIIEKKQPVAFWCNPISGHNTLYWYLQNLGQGPELLIRYENEEAVDDSQLPKDRFSAERLKGVDSTLKIQPAELGDSAVYLCASSSTSGGAPEQFFGPGTRLTVL.

The chain is built from TRBV7-2 and TRBJ1-6; TRBD1 matches at 9 bases. There are 14 residues in the CDR3. CDR1 and CDR2 from the germline V gene are SGHTA and FQGNSA. J was trimmed by 6 bases and V by 5 bases; bases with no gene match: 2. CDR3 sequence: CASSRTGVNSPLHF. As DNA, the CDR3 is TGTGCCAGCAGCCGGACAGGGGTTAATTCACCCCTCCACTTT.

The chain joins TRBV28 to TRBJ1-2; D call uncertain. Germline V lookup: CDR1 MDHEN, CDR2 SYDVKM. The V and J ends lost 7 bases and 2 bases respectively, with 14 bases between them. The CDR3 consists of 14 residues. CDR3 coding DNA: TGTGCCAGCACCGAACCCCTGATAAACTATGGCTACACCTTC. It specifies CASTEPLINYGYTF.

The J gene is TRBJ1-5, the V gene TRBV19, with TRBD1 matching 8 bases. V dropped 2 bases and J dropped 7; count of bases not matched to a gene: 7. Germline lookup yields CDR1 LNHDA and CDR2 SQIVND (reference sequence). The length of the CDR3 is 15 residues. The CDR3 protein is CASSISPGGPQPQHF. DNA of the CDR3: TGTGCCAGTAGTATATCCCCAGGGGGCCCCCAGCCCCAGCATTTT.

This clone was observed a few times. The chain recombines TRBV5-1 with TRBJ1-1; D uncertain. Germline V CDR1 and CDR2: SGHRS, YFSETQ. The V end was cut by 5 bases, the J end by 10 bases, with 24 bases between. The CDR3 has 15 amino acids. CDR3 sequence (DNA): TGCGCCAGCAGTCGGGAAAACGTAAGAACGAAAGTAGCTTTCTTT. Residues: CASSRENVRTKVAFF.

The J gene is TRBJ2-1, the V gene TRBV6-5; TRBD2 agrees at 13 bases. This CDR3 has 15 residues. Trimming removed 2 bases from V and 7 bases from J; junction bases left unmatched: 2. CDR1 is MNHEY, CDR2 SVGAGI, per germline. CDR3 amino acids: CASSYGLAGANEQFF. DNA of the CDR3: TGTGCCAGCAGTTACGGACTAGCGGGAGCTAATGAGCAGTTCTTC.

The genes are TRBV7-2 and TRBJ1-1; 11 bases match TRBD1. V was clipped by 5 bases and J by 7 bases; unmatched bases: 6. The germline V gene has CDR1 SGHTA and CDR2 FQGNSA. There are 14 residues in the CDR3. CDR3 loop: CASSRDRGTGEAFF. CDR3 coding DNA: TGTGCCAGCAGCCGGGACAGGGGGACAGGTGAAGCTTTCTTT.